This entry describes one T cell receptor beta chain. Its antigen is unknown. The data were taken from a study of shared clonotypes between healthy human individuals. Study-wide findings and caveats: In a handful of donors, about 5% of naive CD4 clonotypes appeared in common.

Profiled with immunoSEQ multiplex PCR; TCRdb holds only in-frame clones, not every one. The sample includes 950,000 to 1,300,000 clones, about 75% of them seen just once. Sequencing was done on a sample of memory CD4+ T cells sorted from blood. Stated subset: CD45RA-negative fraction. The sequence was obtained from a man between 18 and 29 years old in good health.

The CDR3 loop reads CASLKTGGGQPQHF. CDR3 coding DNA: TGTGCCAGCCTAAAGACAGGGGGTGGTCAGCCCCAGCATTTT. This chain uses TRBV2 with TRBJ1-5, with 9 positions matching TRBD1. Germline-derived CDR1 and CDR2 are SNHLY and FYNNEI. The trim removed 8 bases at V and 6 bases at J, leaving 8 bases unmatched. This CDR3 comprises 14 residues.